This T cell receptor (beta chain) stems from a study of OX40 agonist ivuxolimab in advanced cancers. The wider study: Intravenous ivuxolimab at 0.01 to 10 mg/kg was given to patients every 2 weeks. A male proportion of approximately 80% was recorded, with mean age around 64 years and range roughly 23 to 79.

Germline CDR1 GTSNPN, CDR2 SVGIG (reference sequence). The CDR3 loop spans 14 amino acids. Trimming took 2 bases from V and 3 from J; bases not matched to a gene: 3. No patient had autoimmune disease or received systemic immunosuppression. This table comes from immunoSEQ multiplex PCR, and its TCRdb copy is limited to in-frame clones, with some not included. The top ten hold almost 25% of the sample, which has tens of thousands of clones, 85% to 95% seen once. The chain uses TRBV30 and TRBJ2-7; 11 bases match TRBD1. The specimen was CD4+ or CD8+ T cells sorted from blood, collected in a trial of the OX40 agonist ivuxolimab. This TCR derives from an adult with an advanced solid tumor such as melanoma, head and neck, liver or kidney cancer. The CDR3 DNA reads as TGTGCCTGGAGTACTGGGACAGGGGGCTACGAGCAGTACTTC. Protein product: CAWSTGTGGYEQYF.